These 10 T cell receptor beta chains originate from one sample sequenced in a study of shared clonotypes between healthy human individuals. Some clones are missing from TCRdb's copy, which holds only in-frame ones; the method was immunoSEQ multiplex PCR. The sample consists of more than 1,200,000 clones, 98% of them appearing once. What was sequenced was naive CD4+ T cells sorted from blood. Noted subset: CD45RA+ positively selected. These receptor sequences come from a man aged 25-40 years in good health.

The chain carries TRBV7-9 and TRBJ1-1; D is undetermined. The CDR3 is made up of 14 amino acids. Trimming pared 3 bases from V and 1 base from J, leaving 9 bases between. Germline CDR1 is SEHNR and CDR2 is FQNEAQ (reference sequence). CDR3 in amino acids: CASSLFWGNTEAFF. The CDR3 DNA follows: TGTGCCAGCAGCTTGTTTTGGGGGAACACTGAAGCTTTCTTT.

As DNA, the CDR3 is TGTGCCAGCAGTTTCGACCCTGGGACTAGCGGGAGCCATGAGCAGTTCTTC. Translating it yields CASSFDPGTSGSHEQFF. The chain joins TRBV28 to TRBJ2-1, with TRBD2 matching over 14 bases. The V segment lost 3 bases and the J segment 8 bases; nucleotides outside the gene matches: 9. The CDR3 contains 17 residues. Germline V lookup: CDR1 MDHEN, CDR2 SYDVKM. The full variable domain, in which reference TRBV28 and TRBJ2-1 provide the parts outside the CDR3, is DVKVTQSSRYLVKRTGEKVFLECVQDMDHENMFWYRQDPGLGLRLIYFSYDVKMKEKGDIPEGYSVSREKKERFSLILESASTNQTSMYLCASSFDPGTSGSHEQFFGPGTRLTVL.

This clone was detected only once. The chain links TRBV4-1 to TRBJ1-5; no clear D. Germline V gene sequence: CDR1 MGHRA, CDR2 YSYEKL. The length of the CDR3 is 15 residues. Trimming stripped 0 bases from V and 1 base from J, with 7 bases between. The CDR3 DNA is TGCGCCAGCAGCCAAGAAGTTTGGAGCAATCAGCCCCAGCATTTT. It yields the protein CASSQEVWSNQPQHF.

The chain combines TRBV9 with TRBJ1-5; D not resolved. This CDR3 region has 14 residues. Trimming removed 0 bases at V and 6 bases at J, with 10 bases between. The germline V gene encodes CDR1 SGDLS and CDR2 YYNGEE. The CDR3 DNA sequence: TGTGCCAGCAGCGTAGGTATAACTGGTCAGCCCCAGCATTTT. Protein: CASSVGITGQPQHF.

About this clone: Other nucleotide sequences in the sample specify the same CDR3. V is TRBV29-1 and J is TRBJ2-7; 8 bases line up with TRBD2. V shed 3 bases, J shed 2 bases, and the junction held 6 bases outside the gene matches. CDR3 size: 14 residues. Germline lookup yields CDR1 SQVTM and CDR2 ANQGSEA. The CDR3 DNA is TGCAGCGTTGATGGGGCGGGAGGAGCCTACGAGCAGTACTTC. It yields the protein CSVDGAGGAYEQYF.

V and J are TRBV9 and TRBJ2-5; 11 bases agree with TRBD2. Germline CDR1 reads SGDLS; CDR2 reads YYNGEE. The J segment lost 1 base and the V segment lost 0 bases, leaving 5 bases of the junction unmatched. The CDR3 extends over 17 amino acids. In nucleotides, the CDR3 is TGTGCCAGCAGCGTAGGGGGGACTAGCGGCTTCCAAGAGACCCAGTACTTC. Translated, it gives CASSVGGTSGFQETQYF.

This chain uses TRBV5-1 with TRBJ2-5; the D gene is possibly TRBD1 (6 bases). The V and J ends lost 8 bases and 5 bases respectively, with 16 bases between them. CDR3 length: 13 amino acids. CDR1 is SGHRS, CDR2 YFSETQ, per germline. CDR3 region: CASETRGIETQYF. For the CDR3, the DNA is TGCGCCAGTGAGACCAGGGGAATCGAGACCCAGTACTTC.

A single count supports this clone. This chain's CDR3 is CSARTGDGYTF. The CDR3 DNA is TGCAGTGCTAGAACCGGGGATGGCTACACCTTC. The chain combines TRBV20-1 with TRBJ1-2, with D unclear. This CDR3 comprises 11 residues. Germline CDR1 and CDR2: DFQATT and SNEGSKA (reference sequence). With 2 bases removed from V and 6 bases from J, the gap between germline ends came to 7 bases.

The genes are TRBV7-2 and TRBJ2-4; maybe TRBD2 (5 bases). The CDR3 loop spans 18 amino acids. CDR1 SGHTA and CDR2 FQGNSA come from the germline V gene. Trimming stripped 3 bases from V and 4 bases from J, with 22 bases between. The CDR3: CASSFPRTGSGMKNIQYF. As DNA, the CDR3 is TGTGCCAGCAGCTTTCCCCGTACGGGGTCGGGGATGAAAAACATTCAGTACTTC.

V usage is TRBV6-1 and J usage is TRBJ2-3; possible D gene TRBD2, 5 bases. V lost 5 bases, J lost 0 bases, and 9 bases lay in between. This CDR3 region has 14 residues. CDR1 and CDR2 from the germline V gene are MNHNS and SASEGT. The CDR3 here is CASSLDSSTDTQYF. The CDR3, as DNA: TGTGCCAGCAGTCTGGACTCAAGCACAGATACGCAGTATTTT.